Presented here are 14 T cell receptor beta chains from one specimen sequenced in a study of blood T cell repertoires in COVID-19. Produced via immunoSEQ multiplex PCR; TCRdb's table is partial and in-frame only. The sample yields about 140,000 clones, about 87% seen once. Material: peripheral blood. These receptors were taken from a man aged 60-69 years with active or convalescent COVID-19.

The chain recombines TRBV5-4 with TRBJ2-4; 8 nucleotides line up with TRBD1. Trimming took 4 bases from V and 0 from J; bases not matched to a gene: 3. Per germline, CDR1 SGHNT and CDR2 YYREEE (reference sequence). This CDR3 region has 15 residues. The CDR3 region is CASSGTGVAKNIQYF. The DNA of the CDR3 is TGTGCCAGCAGCGGGACAGGAGTAGCCAAAAACATTCAGTACTTC.

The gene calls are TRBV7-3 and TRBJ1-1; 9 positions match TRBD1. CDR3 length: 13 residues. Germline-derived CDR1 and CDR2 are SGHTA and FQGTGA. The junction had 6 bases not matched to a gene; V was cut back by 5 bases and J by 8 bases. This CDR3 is CASSPGTGIEAFF. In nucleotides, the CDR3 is TGTGCCAGCAGCCCCGGGACAGGGATCGAAGCTTTCTTT.

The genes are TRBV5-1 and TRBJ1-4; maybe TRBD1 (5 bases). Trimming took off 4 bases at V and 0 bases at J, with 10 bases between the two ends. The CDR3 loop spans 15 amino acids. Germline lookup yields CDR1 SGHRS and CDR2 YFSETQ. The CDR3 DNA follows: TGCGCCAGCAGCCCGGGGGGGGCAACTAATGAAAAACTGTTTTTT. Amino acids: CASSPGGATNEKLFF.

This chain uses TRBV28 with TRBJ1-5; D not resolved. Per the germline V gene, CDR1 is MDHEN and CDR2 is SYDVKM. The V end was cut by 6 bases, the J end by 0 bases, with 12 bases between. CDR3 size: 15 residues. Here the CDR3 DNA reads TGTGCCAGCAGAACCGGTACCTATAGCAATCAGCCCCAGCATTTT. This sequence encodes CASRTGTYSNQPQHF.

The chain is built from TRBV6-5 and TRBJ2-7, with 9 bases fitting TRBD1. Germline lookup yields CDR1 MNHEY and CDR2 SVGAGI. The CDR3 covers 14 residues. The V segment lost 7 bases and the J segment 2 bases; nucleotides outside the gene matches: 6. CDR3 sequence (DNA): TGTGCCAGCACTCCGGGACAGGGCCCCTACGAGCAGTACTTC. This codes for CASTPGQGPYEQYF.

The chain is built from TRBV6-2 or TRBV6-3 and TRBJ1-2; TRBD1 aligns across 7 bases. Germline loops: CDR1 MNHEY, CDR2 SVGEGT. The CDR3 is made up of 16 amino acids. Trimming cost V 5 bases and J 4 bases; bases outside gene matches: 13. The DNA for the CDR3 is TGTGCCAGCAGTGGGGGACAGCGCCGTTTAGGCTATGGCTACACCTTC. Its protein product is CASSGGQRRLGYGYTF.

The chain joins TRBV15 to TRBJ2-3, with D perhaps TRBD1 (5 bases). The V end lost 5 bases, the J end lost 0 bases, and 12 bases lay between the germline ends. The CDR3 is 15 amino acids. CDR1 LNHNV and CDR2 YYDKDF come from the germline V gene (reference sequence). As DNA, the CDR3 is TGTGCCACCAGCCCAGGGCAGGCTAGCACAGATACGCAGTATTTT. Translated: CATSPGQASTDTQYF.

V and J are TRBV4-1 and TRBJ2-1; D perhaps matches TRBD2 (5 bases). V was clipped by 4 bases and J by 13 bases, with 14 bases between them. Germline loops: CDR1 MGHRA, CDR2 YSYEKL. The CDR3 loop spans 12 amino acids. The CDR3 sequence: CASSPDGRLQFF. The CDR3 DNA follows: TGCGCCAGCAGCCCAGATGGGAGACTACAGTTCTTC.

The chain's CDR3 is CASSLMGGSGRETQYF. CDR3 in DNA: TGTGCCAGCAGCTTAATGGGCGGGAGCGGAAGAGAGACCCAGTACTTC. V is TRBV7-3 and J is TRBJ2-5; 7 nucleotides match TRBD2. V shed 1 base, J shed 4 bases, and the junction held 9 bases outside the gene matches. The CDR3 consists of 16 residues. Germline V gene sequence: CDR1 SGHTA, CDR2 FQGTGA.

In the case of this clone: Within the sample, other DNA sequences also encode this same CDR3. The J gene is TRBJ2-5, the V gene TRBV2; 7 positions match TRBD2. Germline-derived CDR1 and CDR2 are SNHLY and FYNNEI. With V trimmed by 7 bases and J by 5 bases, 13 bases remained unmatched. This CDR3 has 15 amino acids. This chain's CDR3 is CASTSFTGGRETQYF. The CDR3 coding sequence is TGTGCCAGCACCTCGTTCACGGGGGGTAGGGAGACCCAGTACTTC.

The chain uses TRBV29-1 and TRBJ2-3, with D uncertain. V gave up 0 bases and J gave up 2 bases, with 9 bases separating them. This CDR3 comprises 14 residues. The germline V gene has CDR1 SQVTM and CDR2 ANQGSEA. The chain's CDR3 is CSVEDYRATDTQYF. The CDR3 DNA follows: TGCAGCGTTGAAGACTACCGAGCCACAGATACGCAGTATTTT.

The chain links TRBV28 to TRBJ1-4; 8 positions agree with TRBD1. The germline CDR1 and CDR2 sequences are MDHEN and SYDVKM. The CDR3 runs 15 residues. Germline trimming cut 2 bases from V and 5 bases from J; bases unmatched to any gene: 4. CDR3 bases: TGTGCCAGCAGTTTAGCCGGACAGGGAAATGAAAAACTGTTTTTT. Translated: CASSLAGQGNEKLFF.

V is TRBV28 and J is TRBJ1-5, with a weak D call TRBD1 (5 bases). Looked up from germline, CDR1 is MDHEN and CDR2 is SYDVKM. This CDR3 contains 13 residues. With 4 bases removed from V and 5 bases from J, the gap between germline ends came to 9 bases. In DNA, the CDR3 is TGTGCCAGCAGTTCGGACACGTATCAGCCCCAGCATTTT. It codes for CASSSDTYQPQHF.

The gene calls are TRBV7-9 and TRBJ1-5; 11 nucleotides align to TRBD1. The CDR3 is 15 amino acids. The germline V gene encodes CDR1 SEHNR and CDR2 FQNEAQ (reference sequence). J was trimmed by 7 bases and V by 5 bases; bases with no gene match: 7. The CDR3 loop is CASSRTGGGRQPQHF. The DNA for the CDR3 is TGTGCCAGCAGCAGGACAGGGGGCGGGAGGCAGCCCCAGCATTTT.